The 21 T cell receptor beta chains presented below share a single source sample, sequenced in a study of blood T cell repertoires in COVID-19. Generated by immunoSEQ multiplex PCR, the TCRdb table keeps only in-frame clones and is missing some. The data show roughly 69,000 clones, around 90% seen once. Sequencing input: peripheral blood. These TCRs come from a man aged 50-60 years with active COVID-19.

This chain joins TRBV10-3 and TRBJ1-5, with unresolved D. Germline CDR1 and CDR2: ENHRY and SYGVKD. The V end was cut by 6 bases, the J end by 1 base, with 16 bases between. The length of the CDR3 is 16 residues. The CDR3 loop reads CAISSSLTGSNQPQHF. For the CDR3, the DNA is TGTGCCATCAGCTCCTCCCTGACGGGAAGCAATCAGCCCCAGCATTTT.

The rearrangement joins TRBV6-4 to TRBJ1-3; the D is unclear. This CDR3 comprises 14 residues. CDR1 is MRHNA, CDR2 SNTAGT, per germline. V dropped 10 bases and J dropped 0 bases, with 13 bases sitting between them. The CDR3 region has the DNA TGTGCCACCTCGGGTAGTAGCTCTGGAAACACCATATATTTT. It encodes CATSGSSSGNTIYF.

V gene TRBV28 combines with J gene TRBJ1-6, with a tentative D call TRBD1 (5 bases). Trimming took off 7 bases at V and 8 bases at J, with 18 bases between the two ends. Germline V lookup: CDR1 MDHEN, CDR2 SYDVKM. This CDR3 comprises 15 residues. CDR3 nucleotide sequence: TGTGCCAGCATACCTGGGTCGGAGGGGCATTCACCCCTCCACTTT. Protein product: CASIPGSEGHSPLHF.

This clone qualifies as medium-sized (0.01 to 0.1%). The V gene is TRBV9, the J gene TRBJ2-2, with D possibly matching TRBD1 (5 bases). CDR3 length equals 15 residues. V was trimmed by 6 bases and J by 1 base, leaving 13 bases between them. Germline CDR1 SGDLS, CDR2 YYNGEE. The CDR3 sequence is CASTVNTGNTGELFF. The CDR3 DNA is TGTGCCAGCACCGTTAACACAGGGAACACCGGGGAGCTGTTTTTT.

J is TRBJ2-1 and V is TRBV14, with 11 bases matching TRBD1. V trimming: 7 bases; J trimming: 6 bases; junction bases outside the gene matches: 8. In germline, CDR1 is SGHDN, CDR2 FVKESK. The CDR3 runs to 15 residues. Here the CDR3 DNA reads TGTGCCAGCATGGGACAGGGGGTTGGGCGCAATGAGCAGTTCTTC. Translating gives CASMGQGVGRNEQFF.

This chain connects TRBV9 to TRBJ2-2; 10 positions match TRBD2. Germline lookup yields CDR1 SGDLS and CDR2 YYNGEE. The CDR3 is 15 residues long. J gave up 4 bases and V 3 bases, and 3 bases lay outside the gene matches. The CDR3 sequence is CASSGSSGGTGELFF. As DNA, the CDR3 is TGTGCCAGCAGCGGTTCTAGCGGGGGCACCGGGGAGCTGTTTTTT.

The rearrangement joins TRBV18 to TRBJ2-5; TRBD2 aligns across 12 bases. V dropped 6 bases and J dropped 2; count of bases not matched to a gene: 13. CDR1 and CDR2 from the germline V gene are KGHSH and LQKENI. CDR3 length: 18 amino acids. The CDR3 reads CASSDGLAGIPGQETQYF. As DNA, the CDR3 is TGTGCCAGCTCGGACGGACTAGCGGGAATCCCCGGACAAGAGACCCAGTACTTC.

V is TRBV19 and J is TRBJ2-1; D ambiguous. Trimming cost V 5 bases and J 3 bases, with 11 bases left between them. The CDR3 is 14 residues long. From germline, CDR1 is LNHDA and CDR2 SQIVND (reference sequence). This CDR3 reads CASSSNSIYNEQFF. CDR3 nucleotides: TGTGCCAGTAGTTCAAATAGCATCTACAATGAGCAGTTCTTC.

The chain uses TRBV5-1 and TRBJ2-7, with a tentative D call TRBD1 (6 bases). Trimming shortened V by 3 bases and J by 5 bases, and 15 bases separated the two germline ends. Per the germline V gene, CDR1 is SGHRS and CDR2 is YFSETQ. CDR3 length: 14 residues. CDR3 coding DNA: TGCGCCAGCAGCTGGGCAGGGGATCCCCACGAGCAGTACTTC. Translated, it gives CASSWAGDPHEQYF. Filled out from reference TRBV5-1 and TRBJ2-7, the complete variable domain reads KAGVTQTPRYLIKTRGQQVTLSCSPISGHRSVSWYQQTPGQGLQFLFEYFSETQRNKGNFPGRFSGRQFSNSRSEMNVSTLELGDSALYLCASSWAGDPHEQYFGPGTRLTVT.

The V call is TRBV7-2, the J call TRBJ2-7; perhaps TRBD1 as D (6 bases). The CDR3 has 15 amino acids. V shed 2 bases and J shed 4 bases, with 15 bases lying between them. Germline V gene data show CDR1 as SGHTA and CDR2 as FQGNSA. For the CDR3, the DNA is TGTGCCAGCAGCTTAATGGGACAACAAATTTACGAGCAGTACTTC. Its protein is CASSLMGQQIYEQYF.

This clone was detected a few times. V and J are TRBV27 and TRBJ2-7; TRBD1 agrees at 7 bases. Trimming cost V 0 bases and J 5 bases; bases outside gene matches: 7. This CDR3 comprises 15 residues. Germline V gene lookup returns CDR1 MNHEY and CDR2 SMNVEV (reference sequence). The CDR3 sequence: CASSLSYTDRDEQYF. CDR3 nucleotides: TGTGCCAGCAGTTTATCTTATACAGACAGGGACGAGCAGTACTTC.

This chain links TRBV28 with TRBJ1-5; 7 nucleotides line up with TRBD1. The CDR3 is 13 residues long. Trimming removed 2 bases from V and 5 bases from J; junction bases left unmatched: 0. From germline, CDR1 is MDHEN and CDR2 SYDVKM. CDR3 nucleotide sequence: TGTGCCAGCAGTTTACAGGGGGATCAGCCCCAGCATTTT. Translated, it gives CASSLQGDQPQHF. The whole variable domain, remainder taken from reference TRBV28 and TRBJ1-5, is DVKVTQSSRYLVKRTGEKVFLECVQDMDHENMFWYRQDPGLGLRLIYFSYDVKMKEKGDIPEGYSVSREKKERFSLILESASTNQTSMYLCASSLQGDQPQHFGDGTRLSIL.

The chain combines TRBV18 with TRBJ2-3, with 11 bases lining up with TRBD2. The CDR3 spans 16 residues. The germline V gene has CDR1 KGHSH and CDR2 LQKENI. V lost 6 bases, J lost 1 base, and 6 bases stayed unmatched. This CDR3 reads CASSHNSGGGTDTQYF. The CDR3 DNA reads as TGTGCCAGCTCGCATAATAGCGGGGGGGGCACAGATACGCAGTATTTT.

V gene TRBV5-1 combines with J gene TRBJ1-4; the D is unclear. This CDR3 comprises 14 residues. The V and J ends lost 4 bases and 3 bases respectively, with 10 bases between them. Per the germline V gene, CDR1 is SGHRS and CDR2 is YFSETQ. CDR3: CASSTGLANEKLFF. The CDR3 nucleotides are TGCGCCAGCAGCACGGGATTAGCTAATGAAAAACTGTTTTTT.

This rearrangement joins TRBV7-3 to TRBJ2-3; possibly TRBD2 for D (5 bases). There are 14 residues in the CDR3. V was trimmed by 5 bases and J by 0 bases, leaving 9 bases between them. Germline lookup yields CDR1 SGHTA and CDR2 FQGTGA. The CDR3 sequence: CASSRSGSTDTQYF. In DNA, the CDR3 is TGTGCCAGCAGCCGAAGCGGAAGCACAGATACGCAGTATTTT.

The CDR3 bases are TGCGCCAGCAGCCAAGAAAGAGGCGGGTTCGCTGAAGCTTTCTTT. Translated, it gives CASSQERGGFAEAFF. V is TRBV4-3 and J is TRBJ1-1; D is undetermined. Germline CDR1 is LGHNA and CDR2 is YSLEER. The germline V and J ends were trimmed by 0 bases and 6 bases, with 14 bases remaining between them. The CDR3 has 15 residues.

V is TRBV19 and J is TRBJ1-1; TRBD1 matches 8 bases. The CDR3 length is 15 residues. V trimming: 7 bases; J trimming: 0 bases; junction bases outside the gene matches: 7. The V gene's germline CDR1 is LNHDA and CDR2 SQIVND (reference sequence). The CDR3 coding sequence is TGTGCCAGTACCACAGGGGGAAGTTTGAACACTGAAGCTTTCTTT. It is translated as CASTTGGSLNTEAFF. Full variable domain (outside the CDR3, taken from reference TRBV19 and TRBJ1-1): DGGITQSPKYLFRKEGQNVTLSCEQNLNHDAMYWYRQDPGQGLRLIYYSQIVNDFQKGDIAEGYSVSREKKESFPLTVTSAQKNPTAFYLCASTTGGSLNTEAFFGQGTRLTVV.

CDR3 residues: CASSLSGTTSSYEQYF. CDR3 nucleotides: TGTGCCAGCAGTTTATCCGGGACTACAAGCTCCTACGAGCAGTACTTC. V usage is TRBV6-6 and J usage is TRBJ2-7; the match to TRBD2 covers 7 bases. This CDR3 is built from 16 residues. Trimming cost V 4 bases and J 0 bases; bases outside gene matches: 9. In germline, CDR1 is MNHNY, CDR2 SVGAGI (reference sequence).

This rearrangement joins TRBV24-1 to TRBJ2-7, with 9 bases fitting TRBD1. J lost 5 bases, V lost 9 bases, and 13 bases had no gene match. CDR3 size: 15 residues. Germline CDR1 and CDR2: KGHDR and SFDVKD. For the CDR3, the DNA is TGTGCCACCGGTCTGCGCGGGACAGGGTACGACGAGCAGTACTTC. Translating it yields CATGLRGTGYDEQYF.

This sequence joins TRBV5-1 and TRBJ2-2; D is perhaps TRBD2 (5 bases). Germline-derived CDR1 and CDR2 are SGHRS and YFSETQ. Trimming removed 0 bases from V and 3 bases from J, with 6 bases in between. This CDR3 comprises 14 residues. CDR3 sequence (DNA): TGCGCCAGCAGCTTGGTACTAGACACCGGGGAGCTGTTTTTT. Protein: CASSLVLDTGELFF.

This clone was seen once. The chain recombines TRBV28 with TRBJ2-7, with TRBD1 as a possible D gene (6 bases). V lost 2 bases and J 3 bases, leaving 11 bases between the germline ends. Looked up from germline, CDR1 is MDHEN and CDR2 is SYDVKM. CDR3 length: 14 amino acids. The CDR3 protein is CASSLRTDNYEQYF. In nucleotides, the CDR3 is TGTGCCAGCAGTTTAAGGACAGACAACTACGAGCAGTACTTC. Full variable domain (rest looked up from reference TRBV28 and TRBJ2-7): DVKVTQSSRYLVKRTGEKVFLECVQDMDHENMFWYRQDPGLGLRLIYFSYDVKMKEKGDIPEGYSVSREKKERFSLILESASTNQTSMYLCASSLRTDNYEQYFGPGTRLTVT.